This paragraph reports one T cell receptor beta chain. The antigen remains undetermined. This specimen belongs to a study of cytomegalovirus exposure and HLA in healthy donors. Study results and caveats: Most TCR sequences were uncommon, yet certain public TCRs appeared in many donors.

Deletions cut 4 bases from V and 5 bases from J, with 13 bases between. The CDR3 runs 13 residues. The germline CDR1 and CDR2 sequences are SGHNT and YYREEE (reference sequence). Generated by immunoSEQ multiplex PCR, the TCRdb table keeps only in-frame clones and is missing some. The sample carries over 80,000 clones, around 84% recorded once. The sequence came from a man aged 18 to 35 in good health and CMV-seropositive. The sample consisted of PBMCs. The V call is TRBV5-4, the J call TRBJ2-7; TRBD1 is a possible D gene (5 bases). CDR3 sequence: CASSATGRDEQYV. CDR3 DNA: TGTGCCAGCAGCGCCACAGGTCGCGACGAGCAGTACGTC.